The sequence of this T cell receptor (beta chain) was determined in a study of T cells in Graves' hyperthyroidism and ophthalmopathy. Study outcomes and limitations: A model using 13 V-J features told ophthalmopathy apart from stable hyperthyroidism. A median about 6.2 months before onset, the model predicted ophthalmopathy.

The germline V gene has CDR1 MGHRA and CDR2 YSYEKL. The germline V and J ends were trimmed by 2 bases and 4 bases, with 5 bases remaining between them. This CDR3 has 12 amino acids. Template material for amplifying TCR beta CDR3 regions consisted of RNA transcripts. The primer set for the first-round RT-PCR of the TCR CDR3 was HTBI. MiXCR was run by TCRdb on the multiplex PCR reads, yielding one entry per CDR3 protein. The data show 300,000 to 450,000 distinct CDR3 sequences, with around 18% seen just once and around a sixth held by the top ten. Subjects with ophthalmopathy showed a Clinical Activity Score no lower than 3, a NOSPECS grade no lower than 4, and a duration shorter than 3 months. Diagnoses rested on clinical symptoms, serum thyroxine and TRAb, thyroid ultrasound and orbital computed tomography. At least ten counts were recorded for this clonotype. The target antigen is unknown.

Specimen: blood. The J gene is TRBJ1-2, the V gene TRBV4-1; D remains ambiguous. The TCR sequence derives from a woman between 35 and 50 years old with Graves' ophthalmopathy. The chain's CDR3 is CASSQNGYGYTF. CDR3 DNA sequence: TGCGCCAGCAGCCAAAACGGCTATGGCTACACCTTC.